One and the same sample provided the 3 T cell receptor beta chains below, sequenced in a study of blood T cell repertoires in COVID-19. This table comes from immunoSEQ multiplex PCR, and its TCRdb copy is limited to in-frame clones, with some not included. The sample has about 100,000 clones, about 80% seen once. Input material: peripheral blood. The receptor set was obtained from a woman between 65 and 79 years old with acute or convalescent COVID-19.

J is TRBJ1-2 and V is TRBV12-3 or TRBV12-4, with TRBD1 matching 8 bases. V shed 5 bases, J shed 4 bases, and the junction held 3 bases outside the gene matches. The CDR3 totals 13 residues. Written as DNA, the CDR3 is TGTGCCAGCAGTCCCGACAGGGGCTATGGCTACACCTTC. Translation gives CASSPDRGYGYTF.

The rearrangement joins TRBV7-2 to TRBJ1-5; possible D gene TRBD1, 5 bases. The germline V gene encodes CDR1 SGHTA and CDR2 FQGNSA. The CDR3 consists of 14 residues. With 2 bases removed from V and 5 bases from J, the gap between germline ends came to 10 bases. The CDR3 bases are TGTGCCAGCAGCTTAAACGGGGGGTATCAGCCCCAGCATTTT. Translation: CASSLNGGYQPQHF.

This chain links TRBV30 with TRBJ1-5; 7 nucleotides align to TRBD1. Germline V gene sequence: CDR1 GTSNPN, CDR2 SVGIG (reference sequence). This CDR3 comprises 16 residues. Trimming cost V 3 bases and J 0 bases; bases outside gene matches: 8. Here the CDR3 DNA reads TGTGCCTGGAGGAACAAGGGACAGAATAGCAATCAGCCCCAGCATTTT. This sequence encodes CAWRNKGQNSNQPQHF.